Listed below are T cell receptor beta chains from one sample, sequenced in a study of blood T cell repertoires in COVID-19. The table came from immunoSEQ multiplex PCR; TCRdb's copy has only in-frame clones and leaves some out. The sample consists of 200,000 to 250,000 clones, around 84% of them appearing once. The specimen was PBMCs or T cells enriched from blood (not recorded which). These receptors were obtained from a woman aged 40 to 49 who had recovered from COVID-19. Each CDR3 is given with its conserved first and last residue. D genes are given only for firm matches. Only some rows state a clone size, as once, few, many or a class for expanded clones.

D gene: NA; J gene: TRBJ1-1; V gene: TRBV28; clone size: NA; CDR3 protein: CASSSGWTEAFF; CDR3 DNA: TGTGCCAGCAGTTCAGGGTGGACTGAAGCTTTCTTT
D gene: NA; J gene: TRBJ1-1; V gene: TRBV7-2; clone size: NA; CDR3 protein: CASSLGAGNTEAFF; CDR3 DNA: TGTGCCAGCAGCTTAGGGGCGGGGAACACTGAAGCTTTCTTT
D gene: TRBD1; J gene: TRBJ1-1; V gene: TRBV18; clone size: NA; CDR3 protein: CASSPNSWTGANTEAFF; CDR3 DNA: TGTGCCAGCTCACCGAATTCATGGACAGGGGCGAACACTGAAGCTTTCTTT
D gene: NA; J gene: TRBJ1-5; V gene: TRBV3-1/TRBV3-2; clone size: NA; CDR3 protein: CASSQAGDNQPQHF; CDR3 DNA: TGTGCCAGCAGCCAAGCAGGGGACAATCAGCCCCAGCATTTT
D gene: NA; J gene: TRBJ2-1; V gene: TRBV7-3; clone size: few; CDR3 protein: CASSSSSMNEQFF; CDR3 DNA: TGTGCCAGCAGCTCTTCTAGCATGAATGAGCAGTTCTTC
D gene: TRBD1; J gene: TRBJ1-2; V gene: TRBV7-2; clone size: NA; CDR3 protein: CASSRTGTGYTF; CDR3 DNA: TGTGCCAGCAGCCGGACAGGGACTGGCTACACCTTC
D gene: TRBD2; J gene: TRBJ2-7; V gene: TRBV3-1/TRBV3-2; clone size: few; CDR3 protein: CASSQVSGSGYEQYF; CDR3 DNA: TGTGCCAGCAGCCAAGTTAGCGGGAGCGGTTACGAGCAGTACTTC
D gene: NA; J gene: TRBJ1-1; V gene: TRBV6-5; clone size: NA; CDR3 protein: CASSYSDRPNTEAFF; CDR3 DNA: TGTGCCAGCAGTTACTCAGACAGACCGAACACTGAAGCTTTCTTT
D gene: NA; J gene: TRBJ2-1; V gene: TRBV5-1; clone size: few; CDR3 protein: CASSLMRNEQFF; CDR3 DNA: TGCGCCAGCAGCTTGATGAGGAATGAGCAGTTCTTC
D gene: TRBD2; J gene: TRBJ2-1; V gene: TRBV24-1; clone size: NA; CDR3 protein: CATSDHSTSGRINEQFF; CDR3 DNA: TGTGCCACCAGTGATCATTCCACTAGCGGGAGAATCAATGAGCAGTTCTTC
D gene: TRBD2; J gene: TRBJ2-1; V gene: TRBV11-2; clone size: NA; CDR3 protein: CASSKPGTSGYNEQFF; CDR3 DNA: TGTGCCAGCAGCAAACCCGGGACTAGCGGTTACAATGAGCAGTTCTTC
D gene: NA; J gene: TRBJ1-2; V gene: TRBV9; clone size: few; CDR3 protein: CASSVGGSVAYYGYTF; CDR3 DNA: TGTGCCAGCAGCGTAGGGGGATCTGTAGCGTACTATGGCTACACCTTC
D gene: NA; J gene: TRBJ1-1; V gene: TRBV5-1; clone size: few; CDR3 protein: CASSLLQSMNTEAFF; CDR3 DNA: TGCGCCAGCAGCCTTCTTCAGTCGATGAACACTGAAGCTTTCTTT
D gene: TRBD2; J gene: TRBJ2-1; V gene: TRBV6-2/TRBV6-3; clone size: few; CDR3 protein: CASSTSGRAHEQFF; CDR3 DNA: TGTGCCAGCAGTACTAGCGGGAGGGCCCATGAGCAGTTCTTC
D gene: NA; J gene: TRBJ1-4; V gene: TRBV19; clone size: NA; CDR3 protein: CASSVGEKLFF; CDR3 DNA: TGTGCCAGCTCGGTGGGCGAAAAACTGTTTTTT
D gene: NA; J gene: TRBJ2-5; V gene: TRBV5-6; clone size: NA; CDR3 protein: CASSLAGGQETQYF; CDR3 DNA: TGTGCCAGCAGCTTGGCCGGCGGGCAAGAGACCCAGTACTTC
D gene: NA; J gene: TRBJ1-4; V gene: TRBV5-4; clone size: NA; CDR3 protein: CASSGRGATNEKLFF; CDR3 DNA: TGTGCCAGCAGTGGCCGGGGAGCAACTAATGAAAAACTGTTTTTT
D gene: NA; J gene: TRBJ1-2; V gene: TRBV2; clone size: NA; CDR3 protein: CASSPLYGYTF; CDR3 DNA: TGTGCCAGCAGTCCCCTCTATGGCTACACCTTC
D gene: NA; J gene: TRBJ2-2; V gene: TRBV12-5; clone size: NA; CDR3 protein: CASGQGARELFF; CDR3 DNA: TGTGCTAGTGGTCAAGGGGCCCGGGAGCTGTTTTTT
D gene: NA; J gene: TRBJ1-6; V gene: TRBV11-2; clone size: once; CDR3 protein: CASSRDRLGYNSPLHF; CDR3 DNA: TGTGCCAGCAGCCGTGACCGACTCGGGTATAATTCACCCCTCCACTTT
D gene: NA; J gene: TRBJ1-5; V gene: TRBV5-1; clone size: few; CDR3 protein: CASSLDERDNQPQHF; CDR3 DNA: TGCGCCAGCAGCTTGGACGAACGAGACAATCAGCCCCAGCATTTT
D gene: NA; J gene: TRBJ1-2; V gene: TRBV5-1; clone size: NA; CDR3 protein: CASTTGGAPYGYTF; CDR3 DNA: TGCGCCAGCACTACCGGTGGGGCTCCCTATGGCTACACCTTC
D gene: NA; J gene: TRBJ2-1; V gene: TRBV18; clone size: NA; CDR3 protein: CASSPPRGASNREYNEQFF; CDR3 DNA: TGTGCCAGCTCACCACCCAGGGGGGCCTCCAATCGAGAATACAATGAGCAGTTCTTC
D gene: TRBD2; J gene: TRBJ2-3; V gene: TRBV5-4; clone size: NA; CDR3 protein: CASSSGLAGDTDTQYF; CDR3 DNA: TGTGCCAGCAGCTCAGGACTAGCGGGAGACACAGATACGCAGTATTTT
D gene: TRBD1; J gene: TRBJ1-6; V gene: TRBV27; clone size: NA; CDR3 protein: CASSLGQGGGSPLHF; CDR3 DNA: TGTGCCAGCAGTTTGGGACAGGGGGGTGGTTCACCCCTCCACTTT
D gene: TRBD2; J gene: TRBJ2-7; V gene: TRBV18; clone size: NA; CDR3 protein: CASSPRAGGDEQYF; CDR3 DNA: TGTGCCAGCTCACCACGAGCGGGAGGCGACGAGCAGTACTTC
D gene: NA; J gene: TRBJ1-1; V gene: TRBV6-1; clone size: NA; CDR3 protein: CASSDQAENTEAFF; CDR3 DNA: TGTGCCAGCAGTGATCAGGCAGAGAACACTGAAGCTTTCTTT
D gene: TRBD1; J gene: TRBJ2-2; V gene: TRBV4-1; clone size: NA; CDR3 protein: CASSQGQGNTGELFF; CDR3 DNA: TGCGCCAGCAGCCAAGGACAGGGAAACACCGGGGAGCTGTTTTTT
D gene: NA; J gene: TRBJ2-7; V gene: TRBV18; clone size: NA; CDR3 protein: CASSPTGGPYEQYF; CDR3 DNA: TGTGCCAGCTCACCAACAGGCGGTCCCTACGAGCAGTACTTC
D gene: NA; J gene: TRBJ2-7; V gene: TRBV7-9; clone size: NA; CDR3 protein: CASSRMTGTYEQYF; CDR3 DNA: TGTGCCAGCAGCCGAATGACGGGAACCTACGAGCAGTACTTC
D gene: NA; J gene: TRBJ2-3; V gene: TRBV6-4; clone size: NA; CDR3 protein: CASSDFFTEREASTDTQYF; CDR3 DNA: TGTGCCAGCAGTGACTTTTTTACCGAACGAGAGGCAAGCACAGATACGCAGTATTTT
D gene: NA; J gene: TRBJ2-1; V gene: TRBV7-8; clone size: NA; CDR3 protein: CASSLALQVLYNEQFF; CDR3 DNA: TGTGCCAGCAGCTTAGCGTTGCAGGTACTCTACAATGAGCAGTTCTTC
D gene: TRBD1; J gene: TRBJ1-2; V gene: TRBV9; clone size: NA; CDR3 protein: CASSVGAGGYYGYTF; CDR3 DNA: TGTGCCAGCAGCGTAGGGGCAGGGGGGTACTATGGCTACACCTTC
D gene: NA; J gene: TRBJ1-1; V gene: TRBV9; clone size: NA; CDR3 protein: CASSVGQVKNTEAFF; CDR3 DNA: TGTGCCAGCAGCGTAGGTCAGGTGAAGAACACTGAAGCTTTCTTT
D gene: TRBD2; J gene: TRBJ2-1; V gene: TRBV9; clone size: NA; CDR3 protein: CASSKRESGYNEQFF; CDR3 DNA: TGTGCCAGCAGCAAGCGGGAGAGCGGGTACAATGAGCAGTTCTTC
D gene: NA; J gene: TRBJ2-2; V gene: TRBV5-1; clone size: NA; CDR3 protein: CASSLGQGRNTGELFF; CDR3 DNA: TGCGCCAGCAGCTTAGGGCAGGGGAGGAACACCGGGGAGCTGTTTTTT
D gene: TRBD1; J gene: TRBJ1-6; V gene: TRBV9; clone size: few; CDR3 protein: CASSGQGAHNSPLHF; CDR3 DNA: TGTGCCAGCAGCGGACAGGGAGCTCATAATTCACCCCTCCACTTT
D gene: NA; J gene: TRBJ1-4; V gene: TRBV19; clone size: NA; CDR3 protein: CASSRRWRATNEKLFF; CDR3 DNA: TGTGCCAGTAGCCGTCGTTGGAGAGCAACTAATGAAAAACTGTTTTTT
D gene: TRBD2; J gene: TRBJ2-7; V gene: TRBV9; clone size: NA; CDR3 protein: CASSPRSGMGGEQYF; CDR3 DNA: TGTGCCAGCAGCCCCCGTAGCGGGATGGGTGGGGAGCAGTACTTC
D gene: TRBD2; J gene: TRBJ2-3; V gene: TRBV7-2; clone size: NA; CDR3 protein: CASSTRTSGSTDTQYF; CDR3 DNA: TGTGCCAGCAGCACCAGGACTAGCGGGAGTACAGATACGCAGTATTTT
D gene: NA; J gene: TRBJ2-7; V gene: TRBV20-1; clone size: NA; CDR3 protein: CSASNRRLNYEQYF; CDR3 DNA: TGCAGTGCTAGTAATCGGCGGTTAAACTACGAGCAGTACTTC
D gene: TRBD1; J gene: TRBJ2-1; V gene: TRBV29-1; clone size: NA; CDR3 protein: CSVSINRGDREFF; CDR3 DNA: TGCAGCGTTTCTATAAACCGGGGAGACAGGGAGTTCTTC
D gene: NA; J gene: TRBJ1-6; V gene: TRBV4-1; clone size: NA; CDR3 protein: CASSQDQGRLLSPLHF; CDR3 DNA: TGCGCCAGCAGCCAAGATCAGGGCAGATTACTTTCACCCCTCCACTTT
D gene: NA; J gene: TRBJ1-1; V gene: TRBV11-2; clone size: few; CDR3 protein: CASRPAGPSPEAFF; CDR3 DNA: TGTGCCAGCAGACCCGCAGGGCCGAGCCCTGAAGCTTTCTTT
D gene: NA; J gene: TRBJ2-6; V gene: TRBV19; clone size: NA; CDR3 protein: CASSTFEGRSSGANVLTF; CDR3 DNA: TGTGCCAGTAGTACTTTCGAGGGAAGATCCTCTGGGGCCAACGTCCTGACTTTC
D gene: NA; J gene: TRBJ1-2; V gene: TRBV2; clone size: NA; CDR3 protein: CASSDPGEGYTF; CDR3 DNA: TGTGCCAGCAGTGACCCAGGGGAGGGCTACACCTTC
D gene: TRBD2; J gene: TRBJ2-5; V gene: TRBV5-1; clone size: few; CDR3 protein: CASSSRLAGRGQTQYF; CDR3 DNA: TGCGCCAGCAGCTCCCGACTAGCGGGAAGAGGACAGACCCAGTACTTC
D gene: NA; J gene: TRBJ1-3; V gene: TRBV27; clone size: once; CDR3 protein: CASSIREGNTIYF; CDR3 DNA: TGTGCCAGCAGTATTAGGGAGGGAAACACCATATATTTT
D gene: NA; J gene: TRBJ2-5; V gene: TRBV16; clone size: NA; CDR3 protein: CASSRDLDLYQETQYF; CDR3 DNA: TGTGCCAGCAGCCGGGACTTAGACCTGTACCAAGAGACCCAGTACTTC
D gene: NA; J gene: TRBJ2-1; V gene: TRBV12-3/TRBV12-4; clone size: few; CDR3 protein: CASSRDPISRQFF; CDR3 DNA: TGTGCCAGCAGTCGGGATCCAATCTCTCGGCAGTTCTTC
D gene: NA; J gene: TRBJ1-5; V gene: TRBV18; clone size: NA; CDR3 protein: CASSPPAGQPQHF; CDR3 DNA: TGTGCCAGCTCACCACCCGCCGGTCAGCCCCAGCATTTT
D gene: TRBD1; J gene: TRBJ2-5; V gene: TRBV30; clone size: NA; CDR3 protein: CATNRGLQETQYF; CDR3 DNA: TGTGCCACGAACAGGGGTCTTCAAGAGACCCAGTACTTC
D gene: NA; J gene: TRBJ1-5; V gene: TRBV2; clone size: NA; CDR3 protein: CASTLDGLSNQPQHF; CDR3 DNA: TGTGCCAGCACCCTGGACGGACTTAGCAATCAGCCCCAGCATTTT